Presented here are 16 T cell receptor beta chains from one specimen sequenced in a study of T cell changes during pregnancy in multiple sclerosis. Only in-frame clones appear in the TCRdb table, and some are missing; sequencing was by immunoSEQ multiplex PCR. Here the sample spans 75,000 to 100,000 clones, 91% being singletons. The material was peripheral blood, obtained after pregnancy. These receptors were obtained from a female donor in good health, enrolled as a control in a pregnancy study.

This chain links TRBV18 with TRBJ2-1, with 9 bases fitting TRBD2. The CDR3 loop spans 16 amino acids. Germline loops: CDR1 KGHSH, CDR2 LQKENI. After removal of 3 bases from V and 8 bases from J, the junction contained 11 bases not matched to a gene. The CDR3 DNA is TGTGCCAGCTCACCCCCCGGGGGACTAGCTTCGGATGAGCAGTTCTTC. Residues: CASSPPGGLASDEQFF.

CDR3 sequence (DNA): TGTGCCAGCAGTAAATCAGGCACGGGGAATCAGCCCCAGCATTTT. It encodes CASSKSGTGNQPQHF. This chain uses TRBV7-9 with TRBJ1-5; D is undetermined. V was cut by 6 bases and J by 4 bases, with 16 bases left in between. The length of the CDR3 is 15 residues. Germline-derived CDR1 and CDR2 are SEHNR and FQNEAQ (reference sequence).

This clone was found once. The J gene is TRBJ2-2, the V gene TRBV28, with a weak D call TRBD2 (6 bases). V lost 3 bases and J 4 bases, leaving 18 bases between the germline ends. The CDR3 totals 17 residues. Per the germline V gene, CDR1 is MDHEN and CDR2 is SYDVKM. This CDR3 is CASSLIGGSTRTGELFF. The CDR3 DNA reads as TGTGCCAGCAGTTTGATCGGGGGTTCGACACGCACCGGGGAGCTGTTTTTT.

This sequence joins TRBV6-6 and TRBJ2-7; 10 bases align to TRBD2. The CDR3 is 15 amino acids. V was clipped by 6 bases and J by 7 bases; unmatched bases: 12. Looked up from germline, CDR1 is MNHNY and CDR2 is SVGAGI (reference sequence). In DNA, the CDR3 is TGTGCCAGCAGACCCATGGGTAGCGGGGGGCGTGAGCAGTACTTC. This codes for CASRPMGSGGREQYF.

The CDR3 DNA sequence: TGTGCCAGCAGCAAAGGATCCACAGGGGGAGACCAGCCCCAGCATTTT. Translation gives CASSKGSTGGDQPQHF. The chain combines TRBV21-1 with TRBJ1-5; the table assigns TRBD1, which was not confirmed against the DNA. TRBV21-1 constitutes a pseudogene. CDR3 length: 16 residues.

In DNA, the CDR3 is TGTGCCAGCAGCTTACTGACAGGGGGACTGGAAGCTTTCTTT. Translation: CASSLLTGGLEAFF. This chain joins TRBV7-9 and TRBJ1-1; 9 positions agree with TRBD1. In germline, CDR1 is SEHNR, CDR2 FQNEAQ (reference sequence). The V gene end was trimmed by 2 bases and the J gene end by 8 bases; junction bases not matched to a gene: 6. This CDR3 comprises 14 residues. Using reference TRBV7-9 and TRBJ1-1 for the parts outside the CDR3, the full variable domain is DTGVSQNPRHKITKRGQNVTFRCDPISEHNRLYWYRQTLGQGPEFLTYFQNEAQLEKSRLLSDRFSAERPKGSFSTLEIQRTEQGDSAMYLCASSLLTGGLEAFFGQGTRLTVV.

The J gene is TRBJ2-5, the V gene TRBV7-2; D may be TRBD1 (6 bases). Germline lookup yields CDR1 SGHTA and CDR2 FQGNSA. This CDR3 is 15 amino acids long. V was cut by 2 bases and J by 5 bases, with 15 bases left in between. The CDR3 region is CASSLPYRDGETQYF. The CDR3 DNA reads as TGTGCCAGCAGCTTACCCTACAGGGATGGGGAGACCCAGTACTTC. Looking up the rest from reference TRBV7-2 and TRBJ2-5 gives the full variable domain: GAGVSQSPSNKVTEKGKDVELRCDPISGHTALYWYRQSLGQGLEFLIYFQGNSAPDKSGLPSDRFSAERTGGSVSTLTIQRTQQEDSAVYLCASSLPYRDGETQYFGPGTRLLVL.

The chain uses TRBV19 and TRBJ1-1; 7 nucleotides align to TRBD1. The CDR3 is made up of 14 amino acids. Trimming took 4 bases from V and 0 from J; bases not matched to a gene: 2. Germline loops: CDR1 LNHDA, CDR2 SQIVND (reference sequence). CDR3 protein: CASSRDRVNTEAFF. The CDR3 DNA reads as TGTGCCAGTAGTAGGGACAGAGTGAACACTGAAGCTTTCTTT.

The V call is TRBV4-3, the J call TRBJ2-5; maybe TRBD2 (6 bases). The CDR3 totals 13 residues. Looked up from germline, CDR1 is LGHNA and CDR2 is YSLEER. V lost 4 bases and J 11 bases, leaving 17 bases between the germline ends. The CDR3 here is CASSRQAGNEQYF. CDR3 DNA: TGCGCCAGCAGCCGGCAGGCGGGGAATGAGCAGTACTTC.

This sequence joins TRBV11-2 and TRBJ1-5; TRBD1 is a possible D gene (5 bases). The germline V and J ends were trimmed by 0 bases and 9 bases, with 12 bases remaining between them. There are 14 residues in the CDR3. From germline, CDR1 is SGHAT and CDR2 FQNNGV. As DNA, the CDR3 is TGTGCCAGCAGCTTAGAGGGGGGTGGGGGGCCCCAGCATTTT. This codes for CASSLEGGGGPQHF.

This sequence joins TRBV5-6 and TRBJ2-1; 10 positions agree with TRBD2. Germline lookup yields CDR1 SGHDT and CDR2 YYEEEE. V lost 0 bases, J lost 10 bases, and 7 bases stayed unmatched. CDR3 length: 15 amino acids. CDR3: CASSLVASGGWEQFF. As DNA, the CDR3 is TGTGCCAGCAGCTTGGTAGCTAGCGGGGGCTGGGAGCAGTTCTTC.

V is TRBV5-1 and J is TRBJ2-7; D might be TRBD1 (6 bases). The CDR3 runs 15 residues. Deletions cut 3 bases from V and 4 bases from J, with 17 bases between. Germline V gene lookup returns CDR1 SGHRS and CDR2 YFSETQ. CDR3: CASSYSPQGGYEQYF. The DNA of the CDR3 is TGCGCCAGCAGCTATAGTCCACAGGGTGGGTACGAGCAGTACTTC.

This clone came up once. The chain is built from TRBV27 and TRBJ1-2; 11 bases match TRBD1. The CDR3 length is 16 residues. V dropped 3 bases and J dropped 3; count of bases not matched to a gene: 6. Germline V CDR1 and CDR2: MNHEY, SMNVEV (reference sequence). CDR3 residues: CASSLAGTGGYYGYTF. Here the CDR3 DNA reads TGTGCCAGCAGTTTGGCGGGGACAGGGGGATACTATGGCTACACCTTC.

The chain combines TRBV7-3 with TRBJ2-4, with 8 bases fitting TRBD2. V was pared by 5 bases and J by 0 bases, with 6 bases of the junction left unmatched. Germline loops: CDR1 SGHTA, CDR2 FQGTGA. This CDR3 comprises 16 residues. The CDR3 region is CASSRGGSEAKNIQYF. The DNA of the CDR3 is TGTGCCAGCAGCCGGGGGGGTTCGGAAGCCAAAAACATTCAGTACTTC.

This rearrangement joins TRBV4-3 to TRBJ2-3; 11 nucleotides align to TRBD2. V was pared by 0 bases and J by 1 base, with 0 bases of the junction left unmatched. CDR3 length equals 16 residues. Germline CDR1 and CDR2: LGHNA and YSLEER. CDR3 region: CASSQETSGGTDTQYF. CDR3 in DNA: TGCGCCAGCAGCCAAGAGACTAGCGGGGGCACAGATACGCAGTATTTT.

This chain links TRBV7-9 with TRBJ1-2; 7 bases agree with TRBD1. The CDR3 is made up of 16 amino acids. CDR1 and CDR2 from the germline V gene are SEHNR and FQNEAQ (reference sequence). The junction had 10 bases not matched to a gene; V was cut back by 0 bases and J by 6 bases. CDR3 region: CASSLAGGEGSDGYTF. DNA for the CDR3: TGTGCCAGCAGCTTAGCAGGGGGCGAGGGGTCGGATGGCTACACCTTC.